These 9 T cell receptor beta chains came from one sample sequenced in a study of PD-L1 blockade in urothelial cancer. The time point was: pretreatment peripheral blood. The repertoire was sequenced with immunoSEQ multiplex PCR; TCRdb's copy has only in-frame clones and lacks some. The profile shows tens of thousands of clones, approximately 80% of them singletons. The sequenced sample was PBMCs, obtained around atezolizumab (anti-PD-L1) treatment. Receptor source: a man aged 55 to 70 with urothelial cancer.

The CDR3 sequence is CASSRFTSGEADTQYF. In DNA form, the CDR3 reads TGTGCCAGCAGCCGATTTACTAGCGGGGAGGCAGATACGCAGTATTTT. This chain joins TRBV4-2 and TRBJ2-3; 10 nucleotides line up with TRBD2. The CDR3 is made up of 16 amino acids. The junction had 8 bases not matched to a gene; V was cut back by 4 bases and J by 4 bases. Germline V gene sequence: CDR1 LGHNA, CDR2 YNFKEQ.

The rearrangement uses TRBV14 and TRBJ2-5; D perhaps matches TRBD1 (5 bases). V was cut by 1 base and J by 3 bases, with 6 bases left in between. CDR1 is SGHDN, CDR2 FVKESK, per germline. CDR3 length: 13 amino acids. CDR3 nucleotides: TGTGCCAGCAGCCAAGGCAGGGAAGAGACCCAGTACTTC. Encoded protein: CASSQGREETQYF.

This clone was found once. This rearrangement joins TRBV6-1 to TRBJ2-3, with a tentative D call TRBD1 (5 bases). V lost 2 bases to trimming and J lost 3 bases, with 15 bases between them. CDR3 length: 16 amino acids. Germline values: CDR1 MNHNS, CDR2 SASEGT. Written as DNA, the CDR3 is TGTGCCAGCAGTGAACCTAGGGGCGCGAGGACAGATACGCAGTATTTT. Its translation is CASSEPRGARTDTQYF.

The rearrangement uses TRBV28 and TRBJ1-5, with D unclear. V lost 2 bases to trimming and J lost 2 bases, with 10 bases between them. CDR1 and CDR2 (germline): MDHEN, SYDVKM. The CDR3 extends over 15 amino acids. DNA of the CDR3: TGTGCCAGCAGTTTACAAGGGAGTGGCAATCAGCCCCAGCATTTT. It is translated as CASSLQGSGNQPQHF.

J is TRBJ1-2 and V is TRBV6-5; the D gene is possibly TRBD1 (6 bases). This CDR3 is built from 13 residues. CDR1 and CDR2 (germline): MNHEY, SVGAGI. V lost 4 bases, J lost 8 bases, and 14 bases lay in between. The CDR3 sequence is CASSSTGKGGYTF. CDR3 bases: TGTGCCAGCAGTTCCACAGGGAAAGGAGGCTACACCTTC.

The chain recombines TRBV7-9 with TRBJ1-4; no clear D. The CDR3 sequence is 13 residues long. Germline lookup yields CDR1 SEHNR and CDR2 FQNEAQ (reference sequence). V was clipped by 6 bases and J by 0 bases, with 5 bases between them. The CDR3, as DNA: TGTGCCAGCAGTCCCACAACTAATGAAAAACTGTTTTTT. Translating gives CASSPTTNEKLFF.

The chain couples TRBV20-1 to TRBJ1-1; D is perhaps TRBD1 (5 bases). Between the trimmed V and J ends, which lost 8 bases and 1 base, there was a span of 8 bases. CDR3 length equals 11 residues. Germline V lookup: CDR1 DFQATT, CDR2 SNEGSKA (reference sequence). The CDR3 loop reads CSTGPNTEAFF. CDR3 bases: TGCAGTACAGGTCCGAACACTGAAGCTTTCTTT.

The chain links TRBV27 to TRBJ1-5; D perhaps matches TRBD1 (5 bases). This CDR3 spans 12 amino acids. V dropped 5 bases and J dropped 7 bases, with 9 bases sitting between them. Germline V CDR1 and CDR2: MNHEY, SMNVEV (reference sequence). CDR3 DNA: TGTGCCAGCAGTCTGCCAGGGCAGCCCCAGCATTTT. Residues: CASSLPGQPQHF.

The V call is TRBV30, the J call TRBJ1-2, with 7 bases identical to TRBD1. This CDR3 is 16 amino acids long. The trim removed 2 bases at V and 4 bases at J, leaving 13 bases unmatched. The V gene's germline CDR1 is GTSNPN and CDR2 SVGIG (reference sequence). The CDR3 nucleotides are TGTGCCTGGAGTAGGGGACAGAACCTCGTCCCCTATGGCTACACCTTC. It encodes CAWSRGQNLVPYGYTF. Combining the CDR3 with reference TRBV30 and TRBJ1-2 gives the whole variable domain SQTIHQWPATLVQPVGSPLSLECTVEGTSNPNLYWYRQAAGRGLQLLFYSVGIGQISSEVPQNLSASRPQDRQFILSSKKLLLSDSGFYLCAWSRGQNLVPYGYTFGSGTRLTVV.